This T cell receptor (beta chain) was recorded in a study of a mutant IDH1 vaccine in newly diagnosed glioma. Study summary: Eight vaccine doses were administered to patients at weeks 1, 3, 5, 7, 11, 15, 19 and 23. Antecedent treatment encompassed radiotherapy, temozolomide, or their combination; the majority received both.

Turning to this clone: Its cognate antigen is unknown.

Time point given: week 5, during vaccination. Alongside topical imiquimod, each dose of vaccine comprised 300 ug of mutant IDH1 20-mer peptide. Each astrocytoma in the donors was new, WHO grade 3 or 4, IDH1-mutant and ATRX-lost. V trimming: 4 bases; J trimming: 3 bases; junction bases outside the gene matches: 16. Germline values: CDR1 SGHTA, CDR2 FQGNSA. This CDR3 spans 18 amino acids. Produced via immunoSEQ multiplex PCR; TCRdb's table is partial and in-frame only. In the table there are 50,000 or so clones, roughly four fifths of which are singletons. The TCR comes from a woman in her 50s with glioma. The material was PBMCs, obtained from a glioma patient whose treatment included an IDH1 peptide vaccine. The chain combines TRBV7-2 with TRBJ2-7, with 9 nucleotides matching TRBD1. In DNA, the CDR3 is TGTGCCAGCAGCTCAGGCCCACAGGGGGCGGCTCCAAACTACGAGCAGTACTTC. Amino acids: CASSSGPQGAAPNYEQYF.